This TCR beta chain was recovered during a study of identifying expanded T cells in peripheral blood. Study results and limitations: About 1.2 clones differed between technical replicates, versus approximately 16 and 19 over time. Across healthy donors, higher total template counts meant significantly greater approximately 2-week count variance.

During the collection period, no donor immune events like infections were recorded. Germline CDR1 SGHRS, CDR2 YFSETQ. CDR3 length equals 17 residues. Deletions cut 0 bases from V and 0 bases from J, with 15 bases between. Profiled with immunoSEQ multiplex PCR; TCRdb holds only in-frame clones, not every one. The table has some 95,000 clones, 88% seen once; the top ten hold approximately 5.3%. Worth noting for this clone: No antigen is known for it.

The sequence came from a person aged 18 to 70 in good health. The chain recombines TRBV5-1 with TRBJ1-1; D call uncertain. The sample comprised blood. CDR3 sequence: CASSLGLPLTMNTEAFF. The CDR3, as DNA: TGCGCCAGCAGCTTGGGGCTCCCCTTAACGATGAACACTGAAGCTTTCTTT.